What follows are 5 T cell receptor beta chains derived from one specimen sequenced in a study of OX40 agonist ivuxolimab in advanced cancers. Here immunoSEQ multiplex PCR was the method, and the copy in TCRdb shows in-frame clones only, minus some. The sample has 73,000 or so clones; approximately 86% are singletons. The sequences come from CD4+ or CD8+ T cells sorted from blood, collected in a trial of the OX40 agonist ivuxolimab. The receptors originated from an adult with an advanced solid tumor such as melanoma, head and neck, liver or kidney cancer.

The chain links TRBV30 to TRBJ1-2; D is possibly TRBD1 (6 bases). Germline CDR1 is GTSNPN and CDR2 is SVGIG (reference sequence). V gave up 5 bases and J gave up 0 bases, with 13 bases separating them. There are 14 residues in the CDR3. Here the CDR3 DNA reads TGTGCCTGGGCCCTGAAGGGGGCTAACTATGGCTACACCTTC. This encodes CAWALKGANYGYTF.

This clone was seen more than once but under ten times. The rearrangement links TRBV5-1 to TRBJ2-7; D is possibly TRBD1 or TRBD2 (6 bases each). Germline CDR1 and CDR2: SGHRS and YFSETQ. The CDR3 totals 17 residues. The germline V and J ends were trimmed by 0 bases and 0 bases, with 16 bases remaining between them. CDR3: CASSLAGGGGSSYEQYF. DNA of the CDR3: TGCGCCAGCAGCTTGGCCGGCGGAGGGGGGAGCTCCTACGAGCAGTACTTC.

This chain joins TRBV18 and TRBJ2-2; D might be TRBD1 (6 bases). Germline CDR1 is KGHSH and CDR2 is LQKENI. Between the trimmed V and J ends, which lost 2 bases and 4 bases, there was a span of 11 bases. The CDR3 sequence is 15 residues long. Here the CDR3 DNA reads TGTGCCAGCTCACCATTGCCAGGGGCCACCGGGGAGCTGTTTTTT. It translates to CASSPLPGATGELFF.

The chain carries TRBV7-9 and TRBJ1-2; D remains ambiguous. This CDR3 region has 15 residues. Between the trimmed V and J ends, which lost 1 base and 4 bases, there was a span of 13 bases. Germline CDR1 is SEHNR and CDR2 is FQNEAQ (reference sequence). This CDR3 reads CASSLDLTVVYGYTF. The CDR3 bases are TGTGCCAGCAGCTTAGATCTTACCGTTGTCTATGGCTACACCTTC.

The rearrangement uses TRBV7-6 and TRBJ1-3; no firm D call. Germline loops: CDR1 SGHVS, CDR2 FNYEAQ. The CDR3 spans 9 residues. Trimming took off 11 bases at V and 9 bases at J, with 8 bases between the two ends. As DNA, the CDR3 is TGTGCCGAAAAGCGCACCATATATTTT. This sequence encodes CAEKRTIYF.